The 32 T cell receptor beta chains below were found in one sample sequenced in a study of CXCR3-negative and CXCR3-positive naive CD8 T cells. General observations from the study: Naive cells positive for CXCR3 carried more hydrophobic TRB CDR3s than CXCR3-negative ones.

No antigens are known for them. UMI-tagged TRB cDNA libraries were built via 5' RACE. TCRdb reprocessed the 5' RACE reads, keeping one entry per CDR3 protein, no DNA. This sample contains under 150,000 distinct CDR3 sequences. The sample was naive CXCR3+ CD8+ T cells from blood. Regarding subset: CD45RO-CCR7+CD27+CD95- naive CD8+ T cells expressing CXCR3 (TNR3+). The source is a human donor in good health. Some clones in this sample may be carry-over from other donors' samples.

The V call is TRBV7-2, the J call TRBJ2-7; absent DNA, TCRdb's TRBD1 call cannot be checked. This CDR3 has 13 amino acids. CDR1 is SGHTA and CDR2 is FQGNSA in the germline V gene. CDR3 region: CASSPFPGYEQYF.

The chain recombines TRBV2 with TRBJ2-5; TCRdb indicates TRBD1, and absent DNA this call remains unverified. The CDR3 spans 15 residues. CDR1 is SNHLY and CDR2 is FYNNEI in the germline V gene. The chain's CDR3 is CASTSGQGGQETQYF.

This chain joins TRBV11-2 and TRBJ2-1. Germline V lookup: CDR1 SGHAT, CDR2 FQNNGV. CDR3 length equals 17 residues. The CDR3: CASSLFTRKTSYNEQFF.

This rearrangement joins TRBV13 to TRBJ1-1; TCRdb selects TRBD1, and the lack of DNA leaves this call unchecked. The CDR3 covers 14 residues. Germline V CDR1 and CDR2: PRHDT, FYEKMQ (reference sequence). The CDR3 spells CASSPPAANTEAFF.

V is TRBV4-3 and J is TRBJ1-1. The CDR3 is made up of 15 amino acids. The V gene's germline CDR1 is LGHNA and CDR2 YSLEER. The CDR3 is CASSQGAGSNTEAFF.

The chain has TRBV24-1 and TRBJ2-7. Germline CDR1 is KGHDR and CDR2 is SFDVKD. The CDR3 consists of 15 residues. The chain's CDR3 is CATSGSVASPHEQYF.

The rearrangement uses TRBV29-1 and TRBJ1-1; checking the TCRdb D call of TRBD1 is not possible without DNA. The CDR3 loop spans 19 amino acids. Germline loops: CDR1 SQVTM, CDR2 ANQGSEA. Here the CDR3 reads CSVFPAGHGAGVRDTEAFF.

The V and J genes are TRBV5-1 and TRBJ2-1; TCRdb gives TRBD1 as the D gene, but with no DNA this cannot be confirmed. CDR1 and CDR2 from the germline V gene are SGHRS and YFSETQ. The CDR3 sequence is 16 residues long. CDR3 sequence: CASSLNSGPRNNEQFF.

The rearrangement links TRBV4-3 to TRBJ2-1; TCRdb returns TRBD2, unconfirmable since there is no DNA. Germline loops: CDR1 LGHNA, CDR2 YSLEER. The CDR3 loop spans 18 amino acids. The CDR3 protein is CASSQLTLAGGPGNEQFF.

V is TRBV13 and J is TRBJ2-7; lacking DNA, the TRBD1 call made by TCRdb goes unchecked. Per the germline V gene, CDR1 is PRHDT and CDR2 is FYEKMQ (reference sequence). The CDR3 is made up of 15 amino acids. The CDR3 reads CASSRTGGFGYEQYF.

The V and J genes are TRBV15 and TRBJ1-3; TCRdb's assignment of TRBD1 cannot be checked, as there is no DNA. Germline V gene lookup returns CDR1 LNHNV and CDR2 YYDKDF (reference sequence). This CDR3 has 17 amino acids. The CDR3 loop is CATSRDNPGMAGNTIYF.

J is TRBJ1-4 and V is TRBV7-9; TCRdb's D call of TRBD1 is untestable without DNA. Germline V gives CDR1 SEHNR, CDR2 FQNEAQ (reference sequence). The CDR3 sequence is 17 residues long. The chain's CDR3 is CASTPTPGQLHNEKLFF.

This sequence joins TRBV5-6 and TRBJ2-2; TCRdb's assignment of TRBD1 cannot be checked, as there is no DNA. This CDR3 region has 15 residues. Germline-derived CDR1 and CDR2 are SGHDT and YYEEEE. Here the CDR3 reads CASSFGTGVAGELFF.

The chain couples TRBV20-1 to TRBJ1-6. CDR3 length: 14 residues. Germline CDR1 is DFQATT and CDR2 is SNEGSKA (reference sequence). CDR3 protein: CSAGRGRYSSPLHF.

This sequence joins TRBV12-3 or TRBV12-4 and TRBJ1-1; TCRdb's assignment of TRBD1 cannot be checked, as there is no DNA. The CDR3 consists of 15 residues. CDR3 in amino acids: CASSSHGQGEAEAFF.

This chain uses TRBV7-2 with TRBJ2-7. CDR1 is SGHTA and CDR2 is FQGNSA in the germline V gene. This CDR3 comprises 14 residues. Here the CDR3 reads CASSLVGSPYEQYF. Drawing the rest from reference TRBV7-2 and TRBJ2-7, the complete variable domain is GAGVSQSPSNKVTEKGKDVELRCDPISGHTALYWYRQSLGQGLEFLIYFQGNSAPDKSGLPSDRFSAERTGGSVSTLTIQRTQQEDSAVYLCASSLVGSPYEQYFGPGTRLTVT.

The chain combines TRBV7-9 with TRBJ1-1; TCRdb picks TRBD1, but there is no DNA to check that call. Germline loops: CDR1 SEHNR, CDR2 FQNEAQ (reference sequence). This CDR3 region has 16 residues. Here the CDR3 reads CASSLDKGGPPTEAFF. Full variable domain (remainder filled in from reference TRBV7-9 and TRBJ1-1): DTGVSQNPRHKITKRGQNVTFRCDPISEHNRLYWYRQTLGQGPEFLTYFQNEAQLEKSRLLSDRFSAERPKGSFSTLEIQRTEQGDSAMYLCASSLDKGGPPTEAFFGQGTRLTVV.

V and J are TRBV29-1 and TRBJ2-3; checking the TCRdb D call of TRBD2 is not possible without DNA. CDR3 length equals 18 residues. The germline V gene encodes CDR1 SQVTM and CDR2 ANQGSEA. The CDR3 loop is CSVVGVLAGGTSKDTQYF.

J is TRBJ2-7 and V is TRBV28; the TCRdb call, TRBD2, lacks DNA for checking. The CDR3 totals 17 residues. Germline V gene sequence: CDR1 MDHEN, CDR2 SYDVKM. The CDR3 here is CASSPGLAGYLSYEQYF.

The rearrangement uses TRBV20-1 and TRBJ2-1; the TCRdb call, TRBD2, lacks DNA for checking. The CDR3 extends over 17 amino acids. CDR1 and CDR2 (germline): DFQATT, SNEGSKA (reference sequence). Here the CDR3 reads CSAFSPLTSGGVNEQFF.

The CDR3 spells CASSLGSGGLSYNEQFF. The chain couples TRBV11-3 to TRBJ2-1; TCRdb lists TRBD1, though no DNA is available to test this call. Looked up from germline, CDR1 is SGHNT and CDR2 is YENEEA. The CDR3 covers 17 residues. The full variable domain, in which reference TRBV11-3 and TRBJ2-1 provide the parts outside the CDR3, is EAGVVQSPRYKIIEKKQPVAFWCNPISGHNTLYWYLQNLGQGPELLIRYENEEAVDDSQLPKDRFSAERLKGVDSTLKIQPAELGDSAVYLCASSLGSGGLSYNEQFFGPGTRLTVL.

V is TRBV4-1 and J is TRBJ2-4; TCRdb names TRBD1, which stays unverified in the absence of DNA. This CDR3 region has 15 residues. Germline lookup yields CDR1 MGHRA and CDR2 YSYEKL. CDR3 loop: CASSQQPGQRNIQYF.

J is TRBJ2-6 and V is TRBV15; the TCRdb call, TRBD1, lacks DNA for checking. This CDR3 spans 18 amino acids. Germline V gene data show CDR1 as LNHNV and CDR2 as YYDKDF (reference sequence). CDR3 protein: CATSSELGGVAGANVLTF.

V is TRBV4-1 and J is TRBJ2-7. This CDR3 spans 16 amino acids. Germline V gives CDR1 MGHRA, CDR2 YSYEKL. CDR3 residues: CASSQDVPGSSYEQYF.

J is TRBJ2-1 and V is TRBV7-9; TCRdb designates TRBD2, a call that cannot be tested without DNA. The CDR3 covers 13 residues. The germline CDR1 and CDR2 sequences are SEHNR and FQNEAQ (reference sequence). CDR3 protein: CASSFETGDEQFF.

The genes are TRBV5-1 and TRBJ2-5; TCRdb calls TRBD2, which cannot be checked without DNA. The CDR3 runs to 17 residues. Germline CDR1 SGHRS, CDR2 YFSETQ. The CDR3 reads CASSLGWVAGDQETQYF.

V and J are TRBV7-8 and TRBJ1-1. The CDR3 totals 16 residues. Germline-derived CDR1 and CDR2 are SGHVS and FQNEAQ. The CDR3 here is CASSSATSRWDTEAFF.

CDR3 in amino acids: CASSSRDREPYNEQFF. The chain is built from TRBV11-3 and TRBJ2-1; TCRdb's D call, TRBD1, is unchecked because there is no DNA. The CDR3 has 16 residues. The V gene's germline CDR1 is SGHNT and CDR2 YENEEA. The variable domain in full, completed from reference TRBV11-3 and TRBJ2-1, reads EAGVVQSPRYKIIEKKQPVAFWCNPISGHNTLYWYLQNLGQGPELLIRYENEEAVDDSQLPKDRFSAERLKGVDSTLKIQPAELGDSAVYLCASSSRDREPYNEQFFGPGTRLTVL.

The chain is built from TRBV20-1 and TRBJ2-1; the D gene TCRdb calls, TRBD2, cannot be checked with no DNA. Per the germline V gene, CDR1 is DFQATT and CDR2 is SNEGSKA (reference sequence). The CDR3 runs 17 residues. CDR3 residues: CSAREFILGPYDNEQFF.

The chain carries TRBV12-3 or TRBV12-4 and TRBJ2-3; without DNA, the TCRdb call of TRBD2 cannot be checked. The CDR3 contains 19 residues. The CDR3 is CASSPRGLAGGPSTDTQYF.

V usage is TRBV4-3 and J usage is TRBJ2-7; checking the TCRdb D call of TRBD2 is not possible without DNA. There are 15 residues in the CDR3. Germline values: CDR1 LGHNA, CDR2 YSLEER. The CDR3 spells CASAQAGGAAYEQYF.

CDR3 sequence: CSAYIGTLILNEQFF. The chain couples TRBV20-1 to TRBJ2-1; TCRdb returns TRBD2, unconfirmable since there is no DNA. This CDR3 has 15 residues. Germline V gives CDR1 DFQATT, CDR2 SNEGSKA (reference sequence).